The 15 T cell receptor beta chains below come from one sample, sequenced in a study of cytomegalovirus exposure and HLA in healthy donors. PCR employed 60 Vbeta and 13 Jbeta primers. The assay was immunoSEQ multiplex PCR, and TCRdb's table has in-frame clones only and misses some. The sample comprises about 150,000 clones, 70% of which are singletons, and 2.1% rests with the top ten. The sample consisted of PBMCs. These receptors all come from a woman in her sixties or seventies in good health and CMV-seropositive.

The rearrangement uses TRBV27 and TRBJ2-7, with 8 bases that match TRBD1. CDR1 MNHEY and CDR2 SMNVEV come from the germline V gene (reference sequence). CDR3 length equals 15 residues. V shed 3 bases, J shed 4 bases, and the junction held 8 bases outside the gene matches. CDR3 amino acids: CASSFRTGQSYEQYF. DNA for the CDR3: TGTGCCAGCAGTTTTAGGACAGGGCAATCGTACGAGCAGTACTTC.

This chain links TRBV2 with TRBJ1-2, with D maybe TRBD1 (6 bases). The germline V and J ends were trimmed by 3 bases and 2 bases, with 7 bases remaining between them. The length of the CDR3 is 13 residues. The germline V gene has CDR1 SNHLY and CDR2 FYNNEI. The CDR3 region is CASSDQGNYGYTF. As DNA, the CDR3 is TGTGCCAGCAGTGATCAGGGGAACTATGGCTACACCTTC.

V is TRBV5-6 and J is TRBJ2-7, with 8 bases identical to TRBD1. This CDR3 has 15 amino acids. Germline assignment: CDR1 SGHDT and CDR2 YYEEEE. Unmatched junction bases numbered 6, after V lost 4 bases and J lost 0 bases. As DNA, the CDR3 is TGTGCCAGCAGCGTGGGACAGGTCAGCTCCTACGAGCAGTACTTC. Protein: CASSVGQVSSYEQYF.

The gene calls are TRBV7-8 and TRBJ1-5; possibly TRBD1 for D (5 bases). Trimming shortened V by 1 base and J by 5 bases, and 9 bases separated the two germline ends. The CDR3 is made up of 14 amino acids. CDR1 and CDR2 (germline): SGHVS, FQNEAQ. The CDR3 DNA reads as TGTGCCAGCAGCTTAGTGGGGCACGATCAGCCCCAGCATTTT. Encoded protein: CASSLVGHDQPQHF.

The gene calls are TRBV6-1 and TRBJ1-2; no definite D call. The CDR3 spans 13 residues. Germline V gene data show CDR1 as MNHNS and CDR2 as SASEGT. Trimming took off 1 base at V and 8 bases at J, with 11 bases between the two ends. The CDR3 protein is CASSEGGMGGYTF. As DNA, the CDR3 is TGTGCCAGCAGTGAAGGAGGGATGGGAGGCTACACCTTC.

The J gene is TRBJ2-3, the V gene TRBV30; tentatively, D is TRBD2 (5 bases). V was shortened by 2 bases and J by 15 bases, with 15 bases between the two germline ends. Germline assignment: CDR1 GTSNPN and CDR2 SVGIG (reference sequence). This CDR3 is built from 11 residues. The CDR3 DNA is TGTGCCTGGAGTAAAGGACTCGACCGCTATTTT. It translates to CAWSKGLDRYF.

This sequence joins TRBV28 and TRBJ1-2; 9 nucleotides line up with TRBD1. The germline V gene has CDR1 MDHEN and CDR2 SYDVKM. J gave up 7 bases and V 5 bases, and 8 bases lay outside the gene matches. The CDR3 has 14 amino acids. Here the CDR3 reads CASSKTGGYLGYTF. CDR3 DNA: TGTGCCAGCAGTAAGACAGGGGGATATCTTGGCTACACCTTC.

The rearrangement joins TRBV5-1 to TRBJ2-1; 8 nucleotides align to TRBD2. CDR3 size: 14 residues. The V segment lost 1 base and the J segment 10 bases; nucleotides outside the gene matches: 7. CDR1 is SGHRS and CDR2 is YFSETQ in the germline V gene. DNA of the CDR3: TGCGCCAGCAGCTTGCCAGCGGGAGCGGGAGAGCAGTTCTTC. It codes for CASSLPAGAGEQFF. The full variable domain, rest sourced from reference TRBV5-1 and TRBJ2-1, is KAGVTQTPRYLIKTRGQQVTLSCSPISGHRSVSWYQQTPGQGLQFLFEYFSETQRNKGNFPGRFSGRQFSNSRSEMNVSTLELGDSALYLCASSLPAGAGEQFFGPGTRLTVL.

The chain combines TRBV6-5 with TRBJ1-4; D ambiguous. The CDR3 is made up of 15 amino acids. Germline V gene sequence: CDR1 MNHEY, CDR2 SVGAGI. Trimming removed 2 bases from V and 2 bases from J, with 9 bases in between. The CDR3 reads CASSYGLWTNEKLFF. As DNA, the CDR3 is TGTGCCAGCAGTTACGGGCTTTGGACTAATGAAAAACTGTTTTTT.

The table lists this clone with a few counts. The CDR3 DNA is TGTGCCAGCAGCCCGGGACAGGGGATTGGCTACACCTTC. Translating it yields CASSPGQGIGYTF. This chain links TRBV5-4 with TRBJ1-2; 10 bases fit TRBD1. The CDR3 runs 13 residues. Per the germline V gene, CDR1 is SGHNT and CDR2 is YYREEE (reference sequence). J gave up 7 bases and V 4 bases, and 4 bases lay outside the gene matches.

CDR3 sequence: CASSTPGAGNYGYTF. Written as DNA, the CDR3 is TGTGCCAGTAGTACTCCAGGGGCAGGAAACTATGGCTACACCTTC. This chain links TRBV19 with TRBJ1-2, with a tentative D call TRBD1 (6 bases). Germline V CDR1 and CDR2: LNHDA, SQIVND (reference sequence). The CDR3 extends over 15 amino acids. The V end was cut by 4 bases, the J end by 2 bases, with 14 bases between.

The chain carries TRBV10-2 and TRBJ2-7; D may be TRBD1 (5 bases). The CDR3 is made up of 14 amino acids. V gave up 5 bases and J gave up 1 base, with 12 bases separating them. Germline V gives CDR1 WSHSY, CDR2 SAAADI. CDR3: CASSQGPRSYEQYF. The CDR3 nucleotides are TGCGCCAGCAGTCAGGGTCCCCGGTCCTACGAGCAGTACTTC.

This clone occurred many times. The J gene is TRBJ2-7, the V gene TRBV6-5; TRBD1 matches 7 bases. V lost 5 bases and J lost 5; bases outside the gene matches: 6. The CDR3 sequence is 13 residues long. Per the germline V gene, CDR1 is MNHEY and CDR2 is SVGAGI. The CDR3 DNA sequence: TGTGCCAGCAGTAACCTCGACAGGGACGAGCAGTACTTC. It codes for CASSNLDRDEQYF.

The rearrangement uses TRBV9 and TRBJ2-7; TRBD2 might be the D (6 bases). CDR1 is SGDLS and CDR2 is YYNGEE in the germline V gene. This CDR3 is 14 amino acids long. Trimming cost V 5 bases and J 2 bases, with 14 bases left between them. Here the CDR3 reads CASSSGLNPYEQYF. In DNA, the CDR3 is TGTGCCAGCAGTTCGGGACTCAACCCCTACGAGCAGTACTTC. The entire variable domain, with the rest obtained from reference TRBV9 and TRBJ2-7, is as follows: DSGVTQTPKHLITATGQRVTLRCSPRSGDLSVYWYQQSLDQGLQFLIQYYNGEERAKGNILERFSAQQFPDLHSELNLSSLELGDSALYFCASSSGLNPYEQYFGPGTRLTVT.

This chain connects TRBV5-4 to TRBJ1-3; D might be TRBD1 (5 bases). The V end lost 4 bases, the J end lost 4 bases, and 9 bases lay between the germline ends. The CDR3 covers 13 residues. Germline CDR1 and CDR2: SGHNT and YYREEE (reference sequence). CDR3 residues: CASSAAGGNTIYF. Here the CDR3 DNA reads TGTGCCAGCAGCGCAGCAGGGGGAAACACCATATATTTT.